A selection of T cell receptor beta chains follows, all from one sample in a study of T cell responses to AZD1222 COVID-19 vaccine. The protocol was immunoSEQ multiplex PCR, while the TCRdb copy is restricted to in-frame clones and leaves out a portion. The table has about 160,000 clones, about 90% seen once. The sequenced sample was peripheral blood, obtained on day 0 of MenACWY control vaccination. Receptor source: an adult in good health. Both conserved end residues are trimmed from each CDR3.

TRBV24-1,ATSPRDLRANVLT
TRBV12-5,ASLSDREIGKNIQY
TRBV19,ASKRREEETQY
TRBV6-5,ASSYSYRAEKLF
TRBV19,ASSMGTVGNTIY
TRBV18,ASSPPGTDSNQPQH
TRBV3-1/TRBV3-2,ASSQDPGPENIQY
TRBV29-1,SAHEGQGIETQY
TRBV7-2,ASSLKHVGASSGNTIY
TRBV6-1,ASSGPGTSGRPYNEQF
TRBV7-6,ASSLIPSGPNEQF
TRBV28,ASREAAYNEQF
TRBV27,ASSLGTGGRDTQY
TRBV20-1,SVRDPPTAF
TRBV5-5,ASSLEGLVGEKLF
TRBV7-3,ASSPIGGLGGPRYEQY
TRBV7-8,ASSLVGNEQF
TRBV19,ATVGAYRAEAF
TRBV24-1,ATSDATTSGGYNEQF
TRBV30,AWSNGPYEQY
TRBV11-1,ASTILAGGSAN
TRBV18,ASSPGGSSYEQY
TRBV24-1,ATSRGQNQPQH
TRBV9,ASSPAGSGTEAF
TRBV28,ASSPTGVSYEQY
TRBV3-1/TRBV3-2,ASSHGTDTEAF
TRBV28,ASSLDHSYEQY
TRBV2,ASFRASGRAGANVLT
TRBV7-9,ASSSPDRGPSYEQY